Following are 11 T cell receptor beta chains from one sample sequenced in a study of blood T cell repertoires in COVID-19 (dated by TCRdb to 2019 to 2021). Receptor amplification or capture employed the immunoSEQ multiplex PCR assay. The table was pulled from immuneACCESS by TCRdb, which kept in-frame rearrangements only. Such tables lose some clones; where checked, under half of the loss comes from unresolved V genes, and the rest has no known cause. This sample comprises about 390,000 clones, just under 90% of them detected only once. The ten top clones hold roughly a tenth of the sample. Sequenced input: PBMCs or T cells enriched from blood (not recorded which). Receptor source: a woman in her 50s who had recovered from COVID-19.

The CDR3 DNA is TGTGCCAGTAACAGTCGCCCCACAGATACGCAGTATTTT. The encoded protein is CASNSRPTDTQYF. The gene calls are TRBV19 and TRBJ2-3; D gene ambiguous. The CDR3 extends over 13 amino acids. Between the trimmed V and J ends, which lost 7 bases and 2 bases, there was a span of 10 bases. CDR1 is LNHDA, CDR2 SQIVND, per germline (reference sequence).

V gene TRBV7-2 combines with J gene TRBJ2-2; 9 nucleotides line up with TRBD2. CDR3 size: 15 residues. Germline CDR1 is SGHTA and CDR2 is FQGNSA. Trimming removed 5 bases from V and 4 bases from J; junction bases left unmatched: 5. CDR3 residues: CASSTELAGTGELFF. DNA for the CDR3: TGTGCCAGCAGCACCGAACTAGCGGGCACCGGGGAGCTGTTTTTT.

The CDR3 sequence: CASSVGGRREKLFF. CDR3 nucleotides: TGTGCCAGCAGTGTAGGTGGGCGCCGCGAAAAACTGTTTTTT. V gene TRBV2 combines with J gene TRBJ1-4; D call uncertain. The germline V and J ends were trimmed by 4 bases and 8 bases, with 14 bases remaining between them. There are 14 residues in the CDR3. Germline V lookup: CDR1 SNHLY, CDR2 FYNNEI. Together with reference TRBV2 and TRBJ1-4, the CDR3 gives the full variable domain: EPEVTQTPSHQVTQMGQEVILRCVPISNHLYFYWYRQILGQKVEFLVSFYNNEISEKSEIFDDQFSVERPDGSNFTLKIRSTKLEDSAMYFCASSVGGRREKLFFGSGTQLSVL.

The CDR3 spells CASSASKLDRVSHSPLHF. DNA for the CDR3: TGTGCCAGCAGCGCTAGTAAACTCGACAGGGTATCCCATTCACCCCTCCACTTT. The chain employs TRBV28 and TRBJ1-6, with 7 bases fitting TRBD1. The CDR3 totals 18 residues. J lost 8 bases, V lost 6 bases, and 19 bases had no gene match. The germline CDR1 and CDR2 sequences are MDHEN and SYDVKM.

This chain connects TRBV4-2 to TRBJ2-3, with 11 bases that match TRBD2. With 0 bases clipped from V and 4 bases from J, the junction kept 0 bases outside the gene matches. This CDR3 comprises 15 residues. Germline assignment: CDR1 LGHNA and CDR2 YNFKEQ. CDR3 protein: CASSQDSGGADTQYF. The CDR3 coding sequence is TGTGCCAGCAGCCAAGATAGCGGGGGGGCAGATACGCAGTATTTT.

This chain links TRBV13 with TRBJ1-1; 7 bases align to TRBD1. There are 14 residues in the CDR3. Per the germline V gene, CDR1 is PRHDT and CDR2 is FYEKMQ (reference sequence). The V gene end was trimmed by 4 bases and the J gene end by 6 bases; junction bases not matched to a gene: 8. The CDR3 nucleotides are TGTGCCAGCAGCTCCGACAGGGCAATCTCTGAAGCTTTCTTT. Encoded protein: CASSSDRAISEAFF.

A remark on this clone: The junction and the germline gene differ at one end; a read error may be behind it. The J gene is TRBJ1-1, the V gene TRBV6-5; D is perhaps TRBD1 (6 bases). Germline CDR1 and CDR2: MNHEY and SVGAGI. The CDR3 runs 11 residues. For the CDR3, the DNA is TGTGCCAGCAGTTCGGACAGAGCCCTAGTCTTT. Amino acids: CASSSDRALVF.

This clone occurred a few times. This rearrangement joins TRBV10-3 to TRBJ1-1; D perhaps matches TRBD1 (5 bases). Germline CDR1 ENHRY, CDR2 SYGVKD. The CDR3 is 16 amino acids. The V and J ends lost 4 bases and 1 base respectively, with 16 bases between them. The CDR3 nucleotides read TGTGCCATCAGTGGGACTACTGGGACGAAGAACACTGAAGCTTTCTTT. This encodes CAISGTTGTKNTEAFF.

The chain has TRBV7-6 and TRBJ2-3; D not certain. Trimming pared 5 bases from V and 2 bases from J, leaving 14 bases between. The CDR3 has 15 amino acids. The V gene's germline CDR1 is SGHVS and CDR2 FNYEAQ. Here the CDR3 DNA reads TGTGCCAGCAGCCCTCAGACAACGACCACAGATACGCAGTATTTT. It codes for CASSPQTTTTDTQYF.

The rearrangement joins TRBV7-2 to TRBJ2-7; a weak D match, TRBD1 (6 bases). V gave up 2 bases and J gave up 4 bases, with 12 bases separating them. CDR1 and CDR2 (germline): SGHTA, FQGNSA. There are 14 residues in the CDR3. This CDR3 reads CASSLSGGGYEQYF. The CDR3 DNA reads TGTGCCAGCAGCTTAAGTGGGGGCGGTTACGAGCAGTACTTC. The entire variable domain, with the rest obtained from reference TRBV7-2 and TRBJ2-7, is as follows: GAGVSQSPSNKVTEKGKDVELRCDPISGHTALYWYRQSLGQGLEFLIYFQGNSAPDKSGLPSDRFSAERTGGSVSTLTIQRTQQEDSAVYLCASSLSGGGYEQYFGPGTRLTVT.

The chain couples TRBV27 to TRBJ2-1; 7 nucleotides line up with TRBD2. CDR1 and CDR2 (germline): MNHEY, SMNVEV (reference sequence). V gave up 5 bases and J gave up 15 bases; unmatched junction bases: 13. CDR3 length: 13 amino acids. For the CDR3, the DNA is TGTGCCAGCAGTCCCGGGACTAACTACCCTCGGTTCTTC. This codes for CASSPGTNYPRFF.